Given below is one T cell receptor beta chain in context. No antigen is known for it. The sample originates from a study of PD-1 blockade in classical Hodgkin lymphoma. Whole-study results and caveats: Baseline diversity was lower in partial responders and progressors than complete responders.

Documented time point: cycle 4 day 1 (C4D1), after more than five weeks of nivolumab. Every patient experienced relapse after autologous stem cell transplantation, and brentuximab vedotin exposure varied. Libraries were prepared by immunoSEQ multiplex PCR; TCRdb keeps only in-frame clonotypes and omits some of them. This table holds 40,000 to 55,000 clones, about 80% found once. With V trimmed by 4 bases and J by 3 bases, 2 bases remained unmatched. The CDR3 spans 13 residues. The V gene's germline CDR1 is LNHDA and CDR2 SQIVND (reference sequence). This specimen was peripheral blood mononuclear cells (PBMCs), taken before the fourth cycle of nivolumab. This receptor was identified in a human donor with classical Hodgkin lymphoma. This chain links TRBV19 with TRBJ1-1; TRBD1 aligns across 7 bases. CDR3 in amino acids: CASSTTGDTEAFF. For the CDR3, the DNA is TGTGCCAGTAGTACCACAGGGGACACTGAAGCTTTCTTT. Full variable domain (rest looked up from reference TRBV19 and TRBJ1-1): DGGITQSPKYLFRKEGQNVTLSCEQNLNHDAMYWYRQDPGQGLRLIYYSQIVNDFQKGDIAEGYSVSREKKESFPLTVTSAQKNPTAFYLCASSTTGDTEAFFGQGTRLTVV.